These T cell receptor beta chains were read from a single sample in a study of T cells in Graves' hyperthyroidism and ophthalmopathy. TCRdb itself ran the multiplex PCR reads through MiXCR, one entry per CDR3 protein. The table lists 610,000 or so distinct CDR3 sequences, around 42% of them singletons. Specimen: peripheral blood or thyroid tissue (not recorded which). These receptors were obtained from a woman between 18 and 29 years old with Graves' hyperthyroidism. The CDR3 runs from the conserved cysteine through the conserved F or W. A D gene is named only where the DNA matches it firmly. Some rows have no size entry. The others give once, few or many, or a class for an expanded clone.

v_gene	abundance	j_gene	d_gene	len	CDR3aa	CDR3nt
TRBV11-2	.	TRBJ2-2	.	12	CASSLTLGEVFF	TGTGCCAGCAGCTTAACTCTGGGGGAGGTGTTTTTT
TRBV29-1	.	TRBJ1-1	TRBD1	19	CSVEPRFGPTGVRDTEAFF	TGCAGCGTTGAACCCCGATTCGGGCCGACAGGGGTGAGGGACACTGAAGCTTTCTTT
TRBV19	many	TRBJ1-1	.	13	CASSLILNTEAFF	TGTGCCAGCAGCTTAATCTTGAACACTGAAGCTTTCTTT
TRBV6-6	.	TRBJ2-6	.	13	CASHGAGANVLTF	TGTGCCAGTCATGGGGCTGGGGCCAACGTCCTGACTTTC
TRBV7-9	.	TRBJ2-5	TRBD1	14	CASTSGQGAETQYF	TGTGCCAGCACCTCGGGACAGGGCGCAGAGACCCAGTACTTC
TRBV29-1	.	TRBJ1-2	.	13	CSVRAGRVLGYTF	TGCAGCGTTAGGGCAGGACGGGTTTTGGGCTACACCTTC
TRBV20-1	.	TRBJ2-7	.	15	CSARDPGGYSYEQYF	TGCAGTGCTAGAGATCCAGGCGGGTACTCCTACGAGCAGTACTTC
TRBV29-1	.	TRBJ1-5	TRBD1	14	CSVLTGTGDQPQHF	TGCAGCGTTTTAACCGGGACAGGTGATCAGCCCCAGCATTTT
TRBV24-1	few	TRBJ2-2	.	14	CATSARWATGELFF	TGTGCCACCAGTGCCCGATGGGCGACCGGGGAGCTGTTTTTT
TRBV20-1	many	TRBJ1-2	TRBD1	14	CSAAPRQGALGYTF	TGCAGTGCCGCCCCACGACAGGGGGCGCTTGGCTACACCTTC
TRBV6-6	many	TRBJ2-7	TRBD1	14	CASSYSTGVYEQYF	TGTGCCAGCAGTTATTCGACAGGGGTGTACGAGCAGTACTTC
TRBV5-1	few	TRBJ2-1	TRBD2	15	CASSLGLAGIYEQFF	TGCGCCAGCAGCCTGGGACTAGCGGGTATCTATGAGCAGTTCTTC
TRBV30	many	TRBJ2-7	.	12	CACRDNLYEQYF	TGTGCCTGCCGGGACAACTTGTACGAGCAGTACTTC
TRBV6-1	many	TRBJ2-7	.	13	CASSEGSFYEQYF	TGTGCCAGCAGTGAAGGGTCCTTCTACGAGCAGTACTTC
TRBV2	.	TRBJ1-5	TRBD1	17	CASSAAGTGLSNQPQHF	TGTGCCAGCAGTGCCGCCGGGACAGGGTTGAGCAATCAGCCCCAGCATTTT
TRBV24-1	.	TRBJ1-6	TRBD1	15	CATSDFGTANSPLHF	TGTGCCACCAGTGATTTCGGGACAGCAAATTCACCCCTCCACTTT
TRBV12-3/TRBV12-4	.	TRBJ2-3	TRBD1	14	CASGRDRDTDTQYF	TGTGCCAGCGGTAGGGACAGGGACACAGATACGCAGTATTTT
TRBV20-1	.	TRBJ1-2	.	12	CSARGRDYGYTF	TGCAGTGCTAGAGGGCGGGACTATGGCTACACCTTC
TRBV7-2	many	TRBJ1-4	.	14	CASSRDATNEKLFF	TGTGCCAGCAGCCGGGATGCAACTAATGAAAAACTGTTTTTT
TRBV4-2	many	TRBJ1-1	.	14	CASTRLGGNTEAFF	TGTGCCAGCACAAGGCTTGGAGGAAACACTGAAGCTTTCTTT
TRBV19	once	TRBJ1-3	.	18	CASSIVRATERSGNTIYF	TGTGCCAGTAGTATAGTCAGGGCGACAGAACGCTCTGGAAACACCATATATTTT
TRBV5-4	.	TRBJ2-5	.	15	CASSPWQTVQETQYF	TGTGCCAGCAGCCCTTGGCAGACAGTGCAAGAGACCCAGTACTTC
TRBV9	many	TRBJ1-1	.	14	CASSEAPANTEAFF	TGTGCCAGCAGCGAAGCCCCAGCGAACACTGAAGCTTTCTTT
TRBV9	.	TRBJ1-3	.	17	CASSVFFRPLPENTIYF	TGTGCCAGCAGCGTATTTTTCAGGCCACTCCCCGAGAACACCATATATTTT
TRBV4-1	many	TRBJ1-1	.	14	CASSQDSSGADAFF	TGCGCCAGCAGCCAAGATTCTTCGGGGGCAGACGCTTTCTTT
TRBV25-1	.	TRBJ2-5	.	12	CASKGDVETQYF	TGTGCCAGCAAGGGGGACGTGGAGACCCAGTACTTC
TRBV4-1	.	TRBJ1-2	.	14	CASSQPGQSYGYTF	TGCGCCAGCAGCCAACCAGGACAGTCCTATGGCTACACCTTC
TRBV7-3	.	TRBJ1-1	.	13	CASSSDGSTEAFF	TGTGCCAGCAGCTCTGACGGATCCACTGAAGCTTTCTTT
TRBV29-1	.	TRBJ1-5	.	11	CTSQGNQPQHF	TGCACCTCCCAGGGCAATCAGCCCCAGCATTTT